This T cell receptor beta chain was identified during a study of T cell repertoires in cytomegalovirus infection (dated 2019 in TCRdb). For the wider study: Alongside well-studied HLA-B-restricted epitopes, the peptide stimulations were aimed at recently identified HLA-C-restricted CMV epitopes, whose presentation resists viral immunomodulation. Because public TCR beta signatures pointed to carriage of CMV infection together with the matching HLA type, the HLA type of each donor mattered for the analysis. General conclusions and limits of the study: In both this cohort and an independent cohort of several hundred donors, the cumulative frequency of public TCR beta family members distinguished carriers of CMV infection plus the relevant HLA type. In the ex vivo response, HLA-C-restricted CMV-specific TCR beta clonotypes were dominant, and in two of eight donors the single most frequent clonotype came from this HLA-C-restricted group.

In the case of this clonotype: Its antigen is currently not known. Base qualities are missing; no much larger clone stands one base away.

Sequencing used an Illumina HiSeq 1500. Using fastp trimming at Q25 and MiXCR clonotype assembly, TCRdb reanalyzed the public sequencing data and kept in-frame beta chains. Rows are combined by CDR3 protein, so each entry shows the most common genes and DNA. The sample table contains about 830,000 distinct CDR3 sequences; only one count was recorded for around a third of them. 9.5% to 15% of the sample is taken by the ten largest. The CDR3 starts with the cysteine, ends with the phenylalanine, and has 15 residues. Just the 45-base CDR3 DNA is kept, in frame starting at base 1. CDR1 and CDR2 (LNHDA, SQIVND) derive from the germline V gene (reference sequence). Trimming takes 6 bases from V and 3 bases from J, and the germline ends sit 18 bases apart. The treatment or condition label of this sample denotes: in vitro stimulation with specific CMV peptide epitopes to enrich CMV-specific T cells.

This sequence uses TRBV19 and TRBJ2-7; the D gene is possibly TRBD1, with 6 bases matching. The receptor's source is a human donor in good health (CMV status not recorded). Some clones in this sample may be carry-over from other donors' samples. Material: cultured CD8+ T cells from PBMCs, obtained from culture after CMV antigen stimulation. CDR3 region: CASRPSPGHFYEQYF. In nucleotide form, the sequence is TGTGCCAGTAGGCCCTCCCCGGGACATTTCTACGAGCAGTACTTC.